This T cell receptor (beta chain) was obtained from a study of beta chain features in type 1 diabetes. Expressed TCRB transcripts were sequenced because the isolated RNA had all been reverse transcribed beforehand. Some clones are missing from TCRdb's copy, which holds only in-frame ones; the method was immunoSEQ multiplex PCR. The data show hundreds of thousands of clones, with 15% to 20% seen just once and around 0.02% held by the top ten. Germline V CDR1 and CDR2: MNHEY, SVGAGI. This CDR3 is 14 amino acids long. V was pared by 5 bases and J by 10 bases, with 11 bases of the junction left unmatched.

V gene TRBV6-5 combines with J gene TRBJ1-2; 9 positions match TRBD1. Sequencing was carried out using naive CD4+ T cells from blood. The sequence was collected from a woman aged 18-29 years in good health. The CDR3 reads CASSSPGDRAPYTF. Here the CDR3 DNA reads TGTGCCAGCAGTAGCCCGGGGGACAGGGCGCCCTACACCTTC.